These 16 T cell receptor beta chains were sequenced from one sample in a study of cytomegalovirus exposure and HLA in healthy donors (dated by TCRdb to 2016 to 2017). Library method: the immunoSEQ multiplex PCR assay. For the multiplex PCR, a mixture combining 60 forward primers for TCR Vbeta segments and 13 reverse primers for TCR Jbeta segments was used. The clones in this table, taken by TCRdb from immuneACCESS, are in-frame only. Not every clone is retained; where verified, under half of the shortfall comes from an unresolved V gene, and the cause of the rest is unknown. The sample records roughly 190,000 clones, approximately 84% of which are singletons. The top ten constitute 2.9% of the sample. Sequencing input: PBMCs. The receptor source for this set is a female donor in good health and CMV-seronegative.

Points on this clone: Within the sample, other DNA sequences also encode this same CDR3. The V call is TRBV11-2, the J call TRBJ1-1; TRBD1 agrees at 8 bases. CDR3 length: 15 amino acids. V shed 1 base, J shed 4 bases, and the junction held 5 bases outside the gene matches. Germline V CDR1 and CDR2: SGHAT, FQNNGV. CDR3 sequence: CASSLGPGGSTEAFF. CDR3 in DNA: TGTGCCAGCAGCTTAGGGCCAGGGGGCTCCACTGAAGCTTTCTTT.

The rearrangement joins TRBV6-1 to TRBJ1-5; perhaps TRBD1 as D (6 bases). The CDR3 runs 14 residues. The ends were cut back, 8 bases at V and 1 base at J, with 12 bases in the middle. Germline assignment: CDR1 MNHNS and CDR2 SASEGT. The CDR3 sequence: CASDRGASNQPQHF. The CDR3 DNA sequence: TGTGCCAGCGACCGGGGGGCGAGCAATCAGCCCCAGCATTTT.

The rearrangement links TRBV28 to TRBJ1-2, with a possible D match to TRBD1 (6 bases). CDR3 size: 17 residues. The germline V gene encodes CDR1 MDHEN and CDR2 SYDVKM. Trimming took 3 bases from V and 7 from J, leaving 24 bases between them. CDR3: CASSLVGHGREQGGYTF. CDR3 sequence (DNA): TGTGCCAGCAGTTTGGTAGGCCATGGCAGGGAACAGGGTGGCTACACCTTC.

The CDR3 loop is CASSLLGGSQRTTYEQYF. The CDR3 DNA follows: TGTGCCAGCAGTTTATTGGGGGGTTCCCAGCGAACAACCTACGAGCAGTACTTC. The rearrangement links TRBV28 to TRBJ2-7, with D possibly TRBD2 on 6 matching bases. Germline CDR1 reads MDHEN; CDR2 reads SYDVKM. The CDR3 is 18 residues long. V lost 1 base and J 2 bases, leaving 21 bases between the germline ends.

The genes are TRBV11-2 and TRBJ2-5; 11 bases are shared with TRBD2. Germline trimming cut 5 bases from V and 5 bases from J; bases unmatched to any gene: 1. The CDR3 covers 13 residues. Per germline, CDR1 SGHAT and CDR2 FQNNGV. In DNA form, the CDR3 reads TGTGCCAGCAGCCGGACTAGCGGGGAGACCCAGTACTTC. This codes for CASSRTSGETQYF.

In the case of this clone: At one of its ends the junction is not consistent with the germline gene, which may arise from a read error. This chain uses TRBV4-1 with TRBJ1-1; D perhaps matches TRBD1 (6 bases). The CDR3 sequence is 15 residues long. Germline V gene sequence: CDR1 MGHRA, CDR2 YSYEKL. DNA of the CDR3: TGCGCCAGCAGTTATGCTGCCCGGTCCAGGGGTGGGTACATCTTT. Its translation is CASSYAARSRGGYIF.

The V gene is TRBV6-1, the J gene TRBJ2-3; 9 positions agree with TRBD2. The germline V gene encodes CDR1 MNHNS and CDR2 SASEGT. J was trimmed by 5 bases and V by 4 bases; bases with no gene match: 7. This CDR3 is built from 15 residues. As DNA, the CDR3 is TGTGCCAGCAGTGGGGGCGGGGGGGCCGGAGATACGCAGTATTTT. Translating gives CASSGGGGAGDTQYF.

The chain has TRBV11-1 and TRBJ2-5; TRBD1 aligns across 10 bases. The trim removed 3 bases at V and 2 bases at J, leaving 3 bases unmatched. The CDR3 covers 15 residues. CDR1 SGHAT and CDR2 FQDESV come from the germline V gene (reference sequence). CDR3 amino acids: CASSFWGQGQETQYF. The CDR3 nucleotides are TGTGCCAGCAGCTTTTGGGGACAGGGGCAAGAGACCCAGTACTTC. Looking up the rest from reference TRBV11-1 and TRBJ2-5 gives the full variable domain: EAEVAQSPRYKITEKSQAVAFWCDPISGHATLYWYRQILGQGPELLVQFQDESVVDDSQLPKDRFSAERLKGVDSTLKIQPAELGDSAMYLCASSFWGQGQETQYFGPGTRLLVL.

This clone was found a few times. The chain couples TRBV19 to TRBJ1-1; 7 positions agree with TRBD1. The V gene's germline CDR1 is LNHDA and CDR2 SQIVND (reference sequence). CDR3 length: 13 amino acids. J was trimmed by 3 bases and V by 6 bases; bases with no gene match: 4. The DNA of the CDR3 is TGTGCCAGTAGGCTACAGGGGTACACTGAAGCTTTCTTT. The encoded protein is CASRLQGYTEAFF.

This clone was observed a few times. V is TRBV4-2 and J is TRBJ2-5; 7 positions agree with TRBD1. Germline CDR1 is LGHNA and CDR2 is YNFKEQ. J lost 4 bases, V lost 3 bases, and 14 bases had no gene match. This CDR3 has 17 residues. CDR3 residues: CASSQKGQAEAPETQYF. CDR3 sequence (DNA): TGTGCCAGCAGCCAGAAAGGACAGGCCGAGGCCCCAGAGACCCAGTACTTC.

The rearrangement links TRBV4-3 to TRBJ2-1; the match to TRBD2 covers 14 bases. CDR1 is LGHNA and CDR2 is YSLEER in the germline V gene. This CDR3 region has 20 residues. With 4 bases clipped from V and 0 bases from J, the junction kept 11 bases outside the gene matches. The CDR3 DNA reads as TGCGCCAGCAGCCCCGGGACTAGCGGGAGCATGATTGGCTCCTACAATGAGCAGTTCTTC. Translated: CASSPGTSGSMIGSYNEQFF.

The chain's CDR3 is CATSTDSLYEQYF. The CDR3 DNA reads TGTGCCACCAGCACGGACTCCCTCTACGAGCAGTACTTC. V usage is TRBV15 and J usage is TRBJ2-7; D possibly corresponds to TRBD2 (5 bases). V lost 4 bases, J lost 3 bases, and 10 bases lay in between. Looked up from germline, CDR1 is LNHNV and CDR2 is YYDKDF (reference sequence). This CDR3 spans 13 amino acids.

V is TRBV5-1 and J is TRBJ2-2; TRBD1 agrees at 9 bases. There are 17 residues in the CDR3. J gave up 5 bases and V 3 bases, and 11 bases lay outside the gene matches. CDR1 is SGHRS and CDR2 is YFSETQ in the germline V gene. CDR3 DNA: TGCGCCAGCAGCTCCTACCTGGGACAGGGAGGAACCGGGGAGCTGTTTTTT. As protein: CASSSYLGQGGTGELFF. The full variable domain, its missing parts supplied by reference TRBV5-1 and TRBJ2-2, is KAGVTQTPRYLIKTRGQQVTLSCSPISGHRSVSWYQQTPGQGLQFLFEYFSETQRNKGNFPGRFSGRQFSNSRSEMNVSTLELGDSALYLCASSSYLGQGGTGELFFGEGSRLTVL.

This clone was seen only a few times. The chain has TRBV2 and TRBJ2-2, with unresolved D. The length of the CDR3 is 13 residues. With 6 bases removed from V and 7 bases from J, the gap between germline ends came to 12 bases. CDR1 is SNHLY and CDR2 is FYNNEI in the germline V gene. CDR3: CASRPRFDGELFF. CDR3 nucleotides: TGTGCCAGCAGACCACGGTTTGACGGGGAGCTGTTTTTT.

This clone was found a few times. V usage is TRBV18 and J usage is TRBJ2-1; TRBD1 aligns across 9 bases. The V gene's germline CDR1 is KGHSH and CDR2 LQKENI. This CDR3 has 16 residues. Germline trimming cut 4 bases from V and 6 bases from J; bases unmatched to any gene: 10. The CDR3 loop is CASSRAGTGMGNEQFF. CDR3 nucleotide sequence: TGTGCCAGCTCACGAGCCGGGACAGGGATGGGCAATGAGCAGTTCTTC.

The V gene is TRBV30, the J gene TRBJ1-4; D possibly corresponds to TRBD1 (5 bases). Looked up from germline, CDR1 is GTSNPN and CDR2 is SVGIG (reference sequence). CDR3 size: 14 residues. The V end was cut by 3 bases, the J end by 8 bases, with 16 bases between. The CDR3 DNA follows: TGTGCCTGGAGCCAAGGGCAGGGTCTGGAAAAACTGTTTTTT. Amino acids: CAWSQGQGLEKLFF.